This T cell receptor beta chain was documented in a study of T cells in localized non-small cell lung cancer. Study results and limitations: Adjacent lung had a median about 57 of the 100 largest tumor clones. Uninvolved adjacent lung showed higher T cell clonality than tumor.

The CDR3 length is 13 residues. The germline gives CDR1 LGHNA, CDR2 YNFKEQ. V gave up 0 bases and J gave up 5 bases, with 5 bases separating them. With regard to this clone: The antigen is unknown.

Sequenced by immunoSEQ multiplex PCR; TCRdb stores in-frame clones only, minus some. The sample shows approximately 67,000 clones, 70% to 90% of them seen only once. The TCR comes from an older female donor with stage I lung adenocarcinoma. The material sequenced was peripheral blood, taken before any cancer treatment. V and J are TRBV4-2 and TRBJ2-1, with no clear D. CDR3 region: CASSQDLNNEQFF. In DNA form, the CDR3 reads TGTGCCAGCAGCCAAGATCTGAACAATGAGCAGTTCTTC.